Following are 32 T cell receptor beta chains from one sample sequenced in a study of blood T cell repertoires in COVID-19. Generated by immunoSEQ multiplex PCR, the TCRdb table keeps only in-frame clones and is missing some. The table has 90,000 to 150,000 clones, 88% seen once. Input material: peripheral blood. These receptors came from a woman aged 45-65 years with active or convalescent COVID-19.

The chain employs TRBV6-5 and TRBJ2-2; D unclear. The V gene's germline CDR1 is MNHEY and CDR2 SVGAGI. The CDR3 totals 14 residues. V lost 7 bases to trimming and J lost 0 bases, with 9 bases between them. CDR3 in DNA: TGTGCCAGCAAAAACAGAGCGAACACCGGGGAGCTGTTTTTT. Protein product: CASKNRANTGELFF.

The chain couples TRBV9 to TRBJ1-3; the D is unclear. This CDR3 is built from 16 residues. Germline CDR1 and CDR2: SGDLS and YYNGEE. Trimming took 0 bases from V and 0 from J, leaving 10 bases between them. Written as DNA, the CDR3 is TGTGCCAGCAGCGTAGGACGGGTCAGCTCTGGAAACACCATATATTTT. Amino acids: CASSVGRVSSGNTIYF.

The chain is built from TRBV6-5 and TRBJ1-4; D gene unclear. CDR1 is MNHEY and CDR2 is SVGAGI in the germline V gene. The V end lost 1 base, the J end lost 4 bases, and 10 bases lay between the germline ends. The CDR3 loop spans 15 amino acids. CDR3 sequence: CASSYLGGSNEKLFF. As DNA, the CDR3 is TGTGCCAGCAGTTACTTAGGCGGAAGTAATGAAAAACTGTTTTTT.

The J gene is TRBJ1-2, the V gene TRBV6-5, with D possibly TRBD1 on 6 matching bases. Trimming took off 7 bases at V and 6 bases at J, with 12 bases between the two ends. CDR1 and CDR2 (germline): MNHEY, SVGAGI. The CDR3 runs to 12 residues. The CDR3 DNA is TGTGCCAGCAAAACAGGGAAGGATGGCTACACCTTC. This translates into CASKTGKDGYTF.

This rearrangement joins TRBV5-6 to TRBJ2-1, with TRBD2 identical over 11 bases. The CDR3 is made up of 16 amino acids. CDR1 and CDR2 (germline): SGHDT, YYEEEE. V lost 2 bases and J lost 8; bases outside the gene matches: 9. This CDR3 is CASSFKTSGGLDEQFF. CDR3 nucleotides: TGTGCCAGCAGCTTTAAAACTAGCGGGGGTTTGGATGAGCAGTTCTTC.

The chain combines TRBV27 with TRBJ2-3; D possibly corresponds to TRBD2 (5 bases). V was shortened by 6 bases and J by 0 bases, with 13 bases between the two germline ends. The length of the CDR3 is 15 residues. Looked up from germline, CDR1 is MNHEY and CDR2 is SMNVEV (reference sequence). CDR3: CASSLTRSSTDTQYF. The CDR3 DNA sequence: TGTGCCAGCAGCCTAACTAGATCTAGCACAGATACGCAGTATTTT.

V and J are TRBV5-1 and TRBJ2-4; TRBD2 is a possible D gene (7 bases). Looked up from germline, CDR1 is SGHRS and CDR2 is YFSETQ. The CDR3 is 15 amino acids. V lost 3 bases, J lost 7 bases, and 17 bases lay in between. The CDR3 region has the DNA TGCGCCAGCAGCTGGAGTGGGGGGGCGCCTAACATTCAGTACTTC. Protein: CASSWSGGAPNIQYF.

CDR3 in DNA: TGTGCCAGTTTGAGACAGGGGAACACCGGGGAGCTGTTTTTT. It specifies CASLRQGNTGELFF. V usage is TRBV19 and J usage is TRBJ2-2, with 7 bases that match TRBD1. CDR1 LNHDA and CDR2 SQIVND come from the germline V gene (reference sequence). The CDR3 extends over 14 amino acids. The V gene end was trimmed by 8 bases and the J gene end by 1 base; junction bases not matched to a gene: 4.

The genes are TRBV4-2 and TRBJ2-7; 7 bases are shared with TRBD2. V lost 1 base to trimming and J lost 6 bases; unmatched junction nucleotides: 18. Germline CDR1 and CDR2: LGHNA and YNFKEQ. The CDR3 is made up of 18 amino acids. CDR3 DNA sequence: TGTGCCAGCAGCCAAGCAGTAAGAGCGGGAACTTCTGGCGGCGAGCAGTACTTC. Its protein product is CASSQAVRAGTSGGEQYF.

The chain's CDR3 is CASSEVQGAYEQYF. CDR3 bases: TGTGCCAGCAGTGAAGTGCAGGGGGCGTACGAGCAGTACTTC. The chain recombines TRBV6-1 with TRBJ2-7; 8 bases are a match to TRBD1. V was clipped by 1 base and J by 4 bases; unmatched bases: 3. The germline V gene has CDR1 MNHNS and CDR2 SASEGT. The CDR3 spans 14 residues.

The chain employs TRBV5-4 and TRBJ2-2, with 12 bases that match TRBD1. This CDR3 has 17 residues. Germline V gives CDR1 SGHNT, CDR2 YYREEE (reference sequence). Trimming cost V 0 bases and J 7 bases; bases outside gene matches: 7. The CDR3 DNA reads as TGTGCCAGCAGCTTGGCAAGGGACAGGGGGCTGGACGGGGAGCTGTTTTTT. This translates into CASSLARDRGLDGELFF.

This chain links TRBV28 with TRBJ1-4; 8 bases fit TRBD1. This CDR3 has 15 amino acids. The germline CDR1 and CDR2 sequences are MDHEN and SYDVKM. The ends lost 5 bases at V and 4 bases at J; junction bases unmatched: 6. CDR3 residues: CASSPWDRINEKLFF. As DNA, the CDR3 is TGTGCCAGCAGTCCGTGGGACAGGATTAATGAAAAACTGTTTTTT.

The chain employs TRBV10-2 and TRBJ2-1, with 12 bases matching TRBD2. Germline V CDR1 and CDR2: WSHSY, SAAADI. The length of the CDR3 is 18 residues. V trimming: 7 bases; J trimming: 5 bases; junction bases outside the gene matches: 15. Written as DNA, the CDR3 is TGCGCCAGCACCATCCCGGCTAGCGGGAGGGCCCTCCACAATGAGCAGTTCTTC. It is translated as CASTIPASGRALHNEQFF.

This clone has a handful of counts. As DNA, the CDR3 is TGTGCCAGCAGCCAAGAACGTGCGGGAGGGCCTTACGAGCAGTACTTC. Translated, it gives CASSQERAGGPYEQYF. The chain combines TRBV4-2 with TRBJ2-7; 9 bases match TRBD2. The CDR3 is made up of 16 amino acids. The germline CDR1 and CDR2 sequences are LGHNA and YNFKEQ. V dropped 0 bases and J dropped 4; count of bases not matched to a gene: 7.

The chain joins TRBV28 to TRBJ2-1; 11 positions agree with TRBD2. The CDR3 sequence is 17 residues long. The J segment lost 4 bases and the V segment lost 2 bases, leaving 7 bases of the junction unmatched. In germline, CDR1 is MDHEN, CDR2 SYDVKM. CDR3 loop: CASSLSSGRAPYNEQFF. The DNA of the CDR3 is TGTGCCAGCAGTTTAAGTAGCGGGAGGGCCCCTTACAATGAGCAGTTCTTC.

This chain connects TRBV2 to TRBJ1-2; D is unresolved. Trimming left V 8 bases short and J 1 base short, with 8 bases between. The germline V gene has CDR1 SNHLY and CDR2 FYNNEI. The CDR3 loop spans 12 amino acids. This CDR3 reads CASFEGNYGYTF. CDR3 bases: TGTGCCAGCTTTGAGGGTAACTATGGCTACACCTTC.

Written as DNA, the CDR3 is TGTGCCATCAGTGATAGCTACGAGCAGTACTTC. Protein: CAISDSYEQYF. The J gene is TRBJ2-7, the V gene TRBV10-3; D is uncertain. The V and J ends lost 3 bases and 3 bases respectively, with 3 bases between them. Looked up from germline, CDR1 is ENHRY and CDR2 is SYGVKD. This CDR3 contains 11 residues.

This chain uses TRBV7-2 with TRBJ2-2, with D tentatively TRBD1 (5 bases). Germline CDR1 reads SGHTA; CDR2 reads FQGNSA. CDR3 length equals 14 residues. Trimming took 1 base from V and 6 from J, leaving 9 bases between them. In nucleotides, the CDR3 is TGTGCCAGCAGCTTAGAAGGGGCCCCCGGGGAGCTGTTTTTT. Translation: CASSLEGAPGELFF.

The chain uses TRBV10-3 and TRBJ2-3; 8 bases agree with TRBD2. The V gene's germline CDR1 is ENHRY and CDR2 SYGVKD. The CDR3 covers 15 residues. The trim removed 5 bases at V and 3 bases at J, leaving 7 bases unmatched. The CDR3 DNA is TGTGCCATCAGTCGAGCGGGAGAATCGACAGATACGCAGTATTTT. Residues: CAISRAGESTDTQYF.

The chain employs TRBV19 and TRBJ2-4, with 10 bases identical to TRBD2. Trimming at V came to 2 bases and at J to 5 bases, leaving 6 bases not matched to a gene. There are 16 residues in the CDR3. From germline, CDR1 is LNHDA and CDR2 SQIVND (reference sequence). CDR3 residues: CASSISVAGGQNIQYF. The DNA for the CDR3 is TGTGCCAGTAGTATATCGGTAGCGGGAGGCCAAAACATTCAGTACTTC.

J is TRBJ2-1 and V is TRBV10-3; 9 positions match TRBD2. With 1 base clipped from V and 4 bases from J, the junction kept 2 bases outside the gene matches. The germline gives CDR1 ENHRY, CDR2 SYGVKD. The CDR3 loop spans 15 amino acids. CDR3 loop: CAISELAGVYNEQFF. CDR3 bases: TGTGCCATCAGTGAGTTAGCGGGAGTTTACAATGAGCAGTTCTTC.

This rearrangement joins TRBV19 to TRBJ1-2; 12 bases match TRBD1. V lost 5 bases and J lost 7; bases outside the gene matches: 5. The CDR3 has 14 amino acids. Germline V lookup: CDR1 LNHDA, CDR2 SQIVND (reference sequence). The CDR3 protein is CASSLGQGALGYTF. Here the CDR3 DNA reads TGTGCCAGTAGTCTGGGACAGGGGGCGCTTGGCTACACCTTC.

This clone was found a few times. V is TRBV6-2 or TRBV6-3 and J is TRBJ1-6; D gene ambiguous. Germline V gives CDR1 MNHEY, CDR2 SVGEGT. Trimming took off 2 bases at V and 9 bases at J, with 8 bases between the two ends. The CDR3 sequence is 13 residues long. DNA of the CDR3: TGTGCCAGCAGTTACCTCGGGAGTTCACCCCTCCACTTT. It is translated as CASSYLGSSPLHF.

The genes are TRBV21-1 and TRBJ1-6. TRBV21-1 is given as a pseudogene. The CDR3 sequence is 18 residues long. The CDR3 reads CASSIRRDWHTVGSPLHF. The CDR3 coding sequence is TGTGCCAGCAGCATCCGGAGGGACTGGCACACAGTGGGTTCACCCCTCCACTTT.

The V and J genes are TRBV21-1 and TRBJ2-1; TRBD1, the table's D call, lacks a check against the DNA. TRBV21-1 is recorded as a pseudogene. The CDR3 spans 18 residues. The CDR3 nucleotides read TGTGCCAGCAGCAAAATGGCTTGCCCGACAGGGGGGAAGTGGGAGCAGTTCTTC. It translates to CASSKMACPTGGKWEQFF.

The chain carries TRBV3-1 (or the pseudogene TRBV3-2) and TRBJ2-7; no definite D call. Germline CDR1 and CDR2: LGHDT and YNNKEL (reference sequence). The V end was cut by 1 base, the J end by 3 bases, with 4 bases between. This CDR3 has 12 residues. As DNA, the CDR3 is TGTGCCAGCAGCCAAGTCAGCTACGAGCAGTACTTC. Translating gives CASSQVSYEQYF.

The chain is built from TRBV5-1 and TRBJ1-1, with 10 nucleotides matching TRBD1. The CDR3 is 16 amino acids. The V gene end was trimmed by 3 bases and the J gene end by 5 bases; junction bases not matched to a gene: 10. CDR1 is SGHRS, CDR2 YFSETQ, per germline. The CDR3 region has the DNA TGCGCCAGCAGCTCAAGAGGGACAGGGGCGTTGACTGAAGCTTTCTTT. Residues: CASSSRGTGALTEAFF.

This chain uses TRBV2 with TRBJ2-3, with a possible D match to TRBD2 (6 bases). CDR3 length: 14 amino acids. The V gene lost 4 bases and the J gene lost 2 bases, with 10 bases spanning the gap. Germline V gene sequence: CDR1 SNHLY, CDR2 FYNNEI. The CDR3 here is CASSASGVTDTQYF. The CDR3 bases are TGTGCCAGCAGTGCATCGGGGGTCACAGATACGCAGTATTTT.

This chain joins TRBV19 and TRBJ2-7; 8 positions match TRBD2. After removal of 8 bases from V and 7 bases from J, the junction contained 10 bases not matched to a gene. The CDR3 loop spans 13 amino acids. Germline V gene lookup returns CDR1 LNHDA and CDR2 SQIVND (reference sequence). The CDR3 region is CASAIAGLGEQYF. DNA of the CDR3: TGTGCCAGTGCGATAGCGGGACTGGGAGAGCAGTACTTC. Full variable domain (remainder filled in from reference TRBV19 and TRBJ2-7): DGGITQSPKYLFRKEGQNVTLSCEQNLNHDAMYWYRQDPGQGLRLIYYSQIVNDFQKGDIAEGYSVSREKKESFPLTVTSAQKNPTAFYLCASAIAGLGEQYFGPGTRLTVT.

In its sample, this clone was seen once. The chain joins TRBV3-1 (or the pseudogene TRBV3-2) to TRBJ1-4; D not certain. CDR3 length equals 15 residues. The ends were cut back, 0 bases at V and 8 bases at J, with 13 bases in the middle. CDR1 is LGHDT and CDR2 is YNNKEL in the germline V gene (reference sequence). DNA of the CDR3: TGTGCCAGCAGCCAAGATCCCGGCCACGGGGAAAAACTGTTTTTT. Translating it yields CASSQDPGHGEKLFF.

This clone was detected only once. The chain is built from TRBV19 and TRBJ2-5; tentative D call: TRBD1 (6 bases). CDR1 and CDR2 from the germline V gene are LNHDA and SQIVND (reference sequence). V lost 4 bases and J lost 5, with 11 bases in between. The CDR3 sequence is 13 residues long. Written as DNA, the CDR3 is TGTGCCAGTAGTAGGGCAGGGGCGGAGACCCAGTACTTC. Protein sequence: CASSRAGAETQYF.

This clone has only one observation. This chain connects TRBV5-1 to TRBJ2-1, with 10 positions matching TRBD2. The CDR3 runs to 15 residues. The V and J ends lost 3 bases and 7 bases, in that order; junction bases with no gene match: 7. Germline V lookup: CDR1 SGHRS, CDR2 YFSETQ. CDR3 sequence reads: CASSSSGRATNEQFF. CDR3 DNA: TGCGCCAGCAGCTCGAGCGGGAGGGCCACGAATGAGCAGTTCTTC.